Below are 7 T cell receptor beta chains sequenced from a single sample in a study of vaccination effects on CD4 cells after COVID-19. Their antigens remain unidentified. Antigen-specific CD4+ T cells were expanded with viral peptide pools in the ViraFEST assay before sequencing. Subsequent to ten to eleven days of culture, CD4+ T cells were isolated. Having tested negative for nucleocapsid antibodies, the vaccine recipients showed no prior SARS-CoV-2 infection. Sequencing used immunoSEQ multiplex PCR; TCRdb keeps in-frame clones, though not all of them. The table has approximately 44,000 clones, 77% seen once. The input for sequencing was CD4+ T cells from PBMCs cultured with HCoV-NL63 spike peptides, taken before COVID-19 vaccination. The receptors stem from a human donor who received a COVID-19 vaccine.

The V and J genes are TRBV5-1 and TRBJ2-2; no definite D call. CDR1 is SGHRS and CDR2 is YFSETQ in the germline V gene. The CDR3 length is 13 residues. Deletions cut 1 base from V and 4 bases from J, with 5 bases between. CDR3 loop: CASSLSVTGELFF. CDR3 nucleotides: TGCGCCAGCAGCTTGTCAGTCACCGGGGAGCTGTTTTTT.

This chain links TRBV6-5 with TRBJ1-1, with 7 bases aligning to TRBD1. The CDR3 is 14 residues long. With 2 bases clipped from V and 3 bases from J, the junction kept 3 bases outside the gene matches. Germline V lookup: CDR1 MNHEY, CDR2 SVGAGI. DNA for the CDR3: TGTGCCAGCAGTTACCGAACAGGGGACACTGAAGCTTTCTTT. Residues: CASSYRTGDTEAFF.

The chain uses TRBV6-2 or TRBV6-3 and TRBJ1-5; D is possibly TRBD1 (5 bases). V gave up 4 bases and J gave up 7 bases, with 11 bases separating them. CDR3 length: 13 amino acids. Germline V gene lookup returns CDR1 MNHEY and CDR2 SVGEGT. The CDR3: CASSSLGGQPQHF. CDR3 sequence (DNA): TGTGCCAGCAGTTCCCTCGGGGGGCAGCCCCAGCATTTT.

This chain connects TRBV7-2 to TRBJ2-1; TRBD1 matches at 11 bases. CDR1 is SGHTA and CDR2 is FQGNSA in the germline V gene. Germline trimming cut 3 bases from V and 7 bases from J; bases unmatched to any gene: 11. The CDR3 contains 17 residues. The CDR3 reads CASSFRTGGPPRNEQFF. CDR3 coding DNA: TGTGCCAGCAGCTTCCGGACAGGGGGCCCACCTAGGAATGAGCAGTTCTTC.

The V gene is TRBV28, the J gene TRBJ1-1; a weak D match, TRBD1 (6 bases). CDR3 length: 12 residues. Trimming removed 3 bases at V and 10 bases at J, with 12 bases between. Looked up from germline, CDR1 is MDHEN and CDR2 is SYDVKM. CDR3 region: CASSLTAGAAFF. As DNA, the CDR3 is TGTGCCAGCAGTTTGACGGCAGGGGCAGCTTTCTTT. Complete variable domain (other parts from reference TRBV28 and TRBJ1-1): DVKVTQSSRYLVKRTGEKVFLECVQDMDHENMFWYRQDPGLGLRLIYFSYDVKMKEKGDIPEGYSVSREKKERFSLILESASTNQTSMYLCASSLTAGAAFFGQGTRLTVV.

In DNA form, the CDR3 reads TGTGCCAGCAGTGCCAGTGGAGGGGCGGTGGACACTGAAGCTTTCTTT. It yields the protein CASSASGGAVDTEAFF. The gene calls are TRBV2 and TRBJ1-1, with a tentative D call TRBD1 (5 bases). V was shortened by 4 bases and J by 3 bases, with 18 bases between the two germline ends. Looked up from germline, CDR1 is SNHLY and CDR2 is FYNNEI. The CDR3 totals 16 residues.

This sequence joins TRBV4-1 and TRBJ2-6; weak D call: TRBD1 (6 bases). Looked up from germline, CDR1 is MGHRA and CDR2 is YSYEKL. This CDR3 region has 18 residues. V shed 0 bases and J shed 0 bases, with 12 bases lying between them. The CDR3 reads CASSQEGGLSSGANVLTF. The CDR3 bases are TGCGCCAGCAGCCAAGAAGGGGGTCTGAGCTCTGGGGCCAACGTCCTGACTTTC.